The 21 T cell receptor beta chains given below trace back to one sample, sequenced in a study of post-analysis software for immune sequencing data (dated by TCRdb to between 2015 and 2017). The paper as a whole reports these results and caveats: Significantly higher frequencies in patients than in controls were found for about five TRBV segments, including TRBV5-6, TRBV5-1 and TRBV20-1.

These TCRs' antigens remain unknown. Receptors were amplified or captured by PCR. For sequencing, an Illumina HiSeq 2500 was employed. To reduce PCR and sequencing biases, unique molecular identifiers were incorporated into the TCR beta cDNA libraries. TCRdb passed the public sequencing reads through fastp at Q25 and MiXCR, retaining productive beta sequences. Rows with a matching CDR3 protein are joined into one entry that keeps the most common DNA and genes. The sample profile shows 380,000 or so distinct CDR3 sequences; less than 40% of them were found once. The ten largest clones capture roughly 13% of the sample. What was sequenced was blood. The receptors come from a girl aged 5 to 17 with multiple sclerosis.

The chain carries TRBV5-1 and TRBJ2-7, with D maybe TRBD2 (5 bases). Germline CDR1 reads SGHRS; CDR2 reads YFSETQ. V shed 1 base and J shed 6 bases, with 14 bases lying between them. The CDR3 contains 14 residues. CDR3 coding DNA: TGCGCCAGCAGCTTGAGGGAGAGCCGAACCGAGCAGTACTTC. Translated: CASSLRESRTEQYF. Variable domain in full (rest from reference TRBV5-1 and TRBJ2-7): KAGVTQTPRYLIKTRGQQVTLSCSPISGHRSVSWYQQTPGQGLQFLFEYFSETQRNKGNFPGRFSGRQFSNSRSEMNVSTLELGDSALYLCASSLRESRTEQYFGPGTRLTVT.

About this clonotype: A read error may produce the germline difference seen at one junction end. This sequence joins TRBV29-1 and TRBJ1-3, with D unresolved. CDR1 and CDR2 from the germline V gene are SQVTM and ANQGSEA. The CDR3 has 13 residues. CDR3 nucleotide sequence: TGCAACGTTCTAAAGGACTCTGGAAACACCATATATTTT. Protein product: CNVLKDSGNTIYF.

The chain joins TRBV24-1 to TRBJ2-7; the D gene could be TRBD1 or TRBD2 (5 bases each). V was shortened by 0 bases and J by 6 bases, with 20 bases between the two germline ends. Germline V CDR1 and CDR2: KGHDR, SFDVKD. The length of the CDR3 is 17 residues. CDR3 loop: CATSDLAGTLQRGEQYF. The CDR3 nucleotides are TGTGCCACCAGTGATTTGGCCGGGACGTTACAAAGGGGCGAGCAGTACTTC.

The CDR3 here is CSVVPRAGQETQYF. The CDR3 nucleotides are TGCAGCGTTGTCCCCCGGGCAGGGCAAGAGACCCAGTACTTC. V gene TRBV29-1 combines with J gene TRBJ2-5, with a possible D match to TRBD1 (5 bases). V shed 4 bases and J shed 2 bases, with 14 bases lying between them. The CDR3 consists of 14 residues. CDR1 SQVTM and CDR2 ANQGSEA come from the germline V gene.

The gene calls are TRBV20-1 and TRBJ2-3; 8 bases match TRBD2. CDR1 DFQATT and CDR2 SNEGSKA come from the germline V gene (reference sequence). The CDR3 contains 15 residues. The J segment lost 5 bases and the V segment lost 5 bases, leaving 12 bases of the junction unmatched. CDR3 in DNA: TGCAGTGCTCGGGAGGGGCAGGGGTTTGTAGATACGCAGTATTTT. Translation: CSAREGQGFVDTQYF.

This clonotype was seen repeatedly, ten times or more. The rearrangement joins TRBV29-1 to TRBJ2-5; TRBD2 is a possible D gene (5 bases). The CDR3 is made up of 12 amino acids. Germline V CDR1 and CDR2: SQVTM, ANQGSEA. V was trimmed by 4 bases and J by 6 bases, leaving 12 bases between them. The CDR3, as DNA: TGCAGCGTTGGGGCGGGTTATCAGACCCAGTACTTC. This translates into CSVGAGYQTQYF.

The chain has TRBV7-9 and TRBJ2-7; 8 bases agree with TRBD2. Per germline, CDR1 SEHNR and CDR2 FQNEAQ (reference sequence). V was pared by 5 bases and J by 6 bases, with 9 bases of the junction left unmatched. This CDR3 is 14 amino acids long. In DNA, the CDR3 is TGTGCCAGCAGCCAAGGGACTAGTCCGGGCGAGCAGTACTTC. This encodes CASSQGTSPGEQYF.

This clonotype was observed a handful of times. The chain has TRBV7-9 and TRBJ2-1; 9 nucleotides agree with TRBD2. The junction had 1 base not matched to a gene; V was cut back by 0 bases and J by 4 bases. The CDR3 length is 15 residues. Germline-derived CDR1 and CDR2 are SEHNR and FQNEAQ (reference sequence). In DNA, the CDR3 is TGTGCCAGCAGCTTAGCGCGGGGGGGTTACAATGAGCAGTTCTTC. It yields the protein CASSLARGGYNEQFF.

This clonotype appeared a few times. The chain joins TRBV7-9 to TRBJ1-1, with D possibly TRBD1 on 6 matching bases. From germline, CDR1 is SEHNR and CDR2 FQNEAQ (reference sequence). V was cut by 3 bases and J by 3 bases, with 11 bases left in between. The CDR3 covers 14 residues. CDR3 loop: CASSLGARDTEAFF. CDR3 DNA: TGTGCCAGCAGCTTGGGGGCGCGAGACACTGAAGCTTTCTTT.

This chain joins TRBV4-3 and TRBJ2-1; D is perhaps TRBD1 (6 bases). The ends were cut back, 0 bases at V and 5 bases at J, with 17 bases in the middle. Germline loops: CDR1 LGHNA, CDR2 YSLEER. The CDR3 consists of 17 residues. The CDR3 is CASSQDFYRVGDNEQFF. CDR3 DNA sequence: TGCGCCAGCAGCCAAGATTTCTACAGGGTTGGCGACAATGAGCAGTTCTTC.

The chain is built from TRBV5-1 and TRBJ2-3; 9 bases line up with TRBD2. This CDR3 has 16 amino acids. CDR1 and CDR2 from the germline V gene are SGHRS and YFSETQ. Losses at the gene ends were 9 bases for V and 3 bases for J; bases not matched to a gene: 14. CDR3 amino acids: CANSLASSGATDTQYF. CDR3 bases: TGCGCCAACAGTTTAGCTTCTAGCGGGGCAACAGATACGCAGTATTTT.

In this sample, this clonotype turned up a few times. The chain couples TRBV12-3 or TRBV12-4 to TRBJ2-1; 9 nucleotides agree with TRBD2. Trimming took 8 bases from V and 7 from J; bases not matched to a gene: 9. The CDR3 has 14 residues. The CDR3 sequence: CASGTGGGANEQFF. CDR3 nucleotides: TGTGCCAGCGGGACTGGCGGGGGGGCTAATGAGCAGTTCTTC.

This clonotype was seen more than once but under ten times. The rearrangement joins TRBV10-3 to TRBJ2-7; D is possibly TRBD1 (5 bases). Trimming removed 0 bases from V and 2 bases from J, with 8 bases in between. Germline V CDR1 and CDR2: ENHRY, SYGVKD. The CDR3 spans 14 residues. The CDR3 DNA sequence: TGTGCCATCAGTGAGTCAAGGGGCCCCTACGAGCAGTACTTC. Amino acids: CAISESRGPYEQYF.

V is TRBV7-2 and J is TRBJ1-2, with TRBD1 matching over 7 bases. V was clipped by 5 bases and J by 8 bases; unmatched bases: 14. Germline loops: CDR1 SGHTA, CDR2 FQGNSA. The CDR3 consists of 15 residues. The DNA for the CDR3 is TGTGCCAGCAGCCCTAATCCAGGACAGGTTGGGGGCTACACCTTC. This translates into CASSPNPGQVGGYTF.

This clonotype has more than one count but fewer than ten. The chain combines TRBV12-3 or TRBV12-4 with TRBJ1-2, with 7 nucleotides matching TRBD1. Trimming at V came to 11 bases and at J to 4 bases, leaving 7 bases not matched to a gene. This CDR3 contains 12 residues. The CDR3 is CACRQGIYGYTF. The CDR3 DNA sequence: TGTGCCTGTAGACAGGGTATCTATGGCTACACCTTC.

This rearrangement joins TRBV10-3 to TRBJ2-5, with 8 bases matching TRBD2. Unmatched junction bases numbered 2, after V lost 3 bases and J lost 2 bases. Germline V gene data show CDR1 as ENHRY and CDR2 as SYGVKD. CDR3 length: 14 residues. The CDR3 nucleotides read TGTGCCATCAGTGACCCGGGGGGGCAAGAGACCCAGTACTTC. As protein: CAISDPGGQETQYF.

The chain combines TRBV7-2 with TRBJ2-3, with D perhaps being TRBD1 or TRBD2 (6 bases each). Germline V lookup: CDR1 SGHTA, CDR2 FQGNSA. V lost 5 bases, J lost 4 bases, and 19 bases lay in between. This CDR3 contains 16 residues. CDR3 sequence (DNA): TGTGCCAGCAGCCCGATCGTGACGGGGGCGGCAGATACGCAGTATTTT. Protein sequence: CASSPIVTGAADTQYF.

CDR3 loop: CASSVAWTSRTGELFF. The DNA of the CDR3 is TGTGCCAGCAGCGTAGCTTGGACTAGTCGGACCGGGGAGCTGTTTTTT. This chain joins TRBV9 and TRBJ2-2; 7 bases are shared with TRBD2. Germline V CDR1 and CDR2: SGDLS, YYNGEE. V lost 0 bases to trimming and J lost 5 bases; unmatched junction nucleotides: 7. The CDR3 contains 16 residues. Based on the CDR3 plus reference TRBV9 and TRBJ2-2, the full variable domain is DSGVTQTPKHLITATGQRVTLRCSPRSGDLSVYWYQQSLDQGLQFLIQYYNGEERAKGNILERFSAQQFPDLHSELNLSSLELGDSALYFCASSVAWTSRTGELFFGEGSRLTVL.

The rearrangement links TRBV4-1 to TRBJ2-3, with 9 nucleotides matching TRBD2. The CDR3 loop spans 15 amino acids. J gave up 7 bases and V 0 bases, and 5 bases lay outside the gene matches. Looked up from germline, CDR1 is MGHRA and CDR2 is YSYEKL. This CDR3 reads CASSQDGGGAYTQYF. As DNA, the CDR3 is TGCGCCAGCAGCCAAGATGGCGGGGGGGCATATACGCAGTATTTT.

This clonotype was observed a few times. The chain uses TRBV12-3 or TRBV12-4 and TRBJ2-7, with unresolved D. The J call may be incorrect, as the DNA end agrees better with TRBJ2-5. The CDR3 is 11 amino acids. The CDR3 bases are TGTGCCAGCGAAGTTGGAGAGACCCAGTACTTC. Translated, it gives CASEVGETQYF.

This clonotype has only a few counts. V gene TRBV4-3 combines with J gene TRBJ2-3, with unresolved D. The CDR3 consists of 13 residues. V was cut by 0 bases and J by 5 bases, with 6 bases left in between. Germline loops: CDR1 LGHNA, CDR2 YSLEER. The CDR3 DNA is TGCGCCAGCAGCCAAGATTCGAGAGATACGCAGTATTTT. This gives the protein CASSQDSRDTQYF.